The rows below give T cell receptor beta chains drawn from one sample of a study of T cell responses to AZD1222 COVID-19 vaccine. The method was immunoSEQ multiplex PCR; TCRdb's version includes in-frame clones alone and lacks a portion of them. The data hold roughly 170,000 clones, with 90% to 95% observed a single time. The sample in question was peripheral blood, obtained 28 days after the second AZD1222 dose. All receptors come from an adult who received the AZD1222 COVID-19 vaccine. Both conserved end residues are part of each CDR3. The D gene is left open where the match is weak. Expanded clones are given a class, and other clones once, few, many or no size at all.

v_gene	abundance	d_gene	j_gene	CDR3nt	CDR3aa
TRBV14	once	.	TRBJ1-2	TGTGCCAGCAGCCAAGTGACCCGGGGGGACTATGGCTACACCTTC	CASSQVTRGDYGYTF
TRBV7-6	.	.	TRBJ2-5	TGTGCCAGCAGCTTATTTCAGGGTGAGACCCAGTACTTC	CASSLFQGETQYF
TRBV19	once	.	TRBJ2-2	TGTGCCAGTAGAAGGGACATACGGTCGGCCGGGGAGCTGTTTTTT	CASRRDIRSAGELFF
TRBV2	few	.	TRBJ1-2	TGTGCCAGCAGTCCCCTCTCGGACGGCTATGGCTACACCTTC	CASSPLSDGYGYTF
TRBV19	.	.	TRBJ2-1	TGTGCCAGTAGTATTGGTCGGGTTGGGAATGAGCAGTTCTTC	CASSIGRVGNEQFF
TRBV3-1/TRBV3-2	.	TRBD2	TRBJ2-5	TGTGCCAGCAGAGAAGCGGGAGAGGTAGAGACCCAGTACTTC	CASREAGEVETQYF
TRBV28	once	.	TRBJ2-6	TGTGCCAGCAGTTTGGTCAGGGTGGCGGGGGCCAACGTCCTGACTTTC	CASSLVRVAGANVLTF
TRBV11-2	.	.	TRBJ1-5	TGTGCCAGCAGCCGCGGGGGGGGGCATCAGCCCCAGCATTTT	CASSRGGGHQPQHF
TRBV27	.	.	TRBJ1-5	TGTGCCAGCAGTTTGAACTCAGGCAGCAATCAGCCCCAGCATTTT	CASSLNSGSNQPQHF
TRBV7-3	.	.	TRBJ1-5	TGTGCCAGCAGCTTAAAGGGGGATCAGCCCCAGCATTTT	CASSLKGDQPQHF
TRBV6-4	.	TRBD1	TRBJ2-1	TGTGCCAGCAGTGAAGAAGGGACAGGGCCCAATGAGCAGTTCTTC	CASSEEGTGPNEQFF
TRBV9	.	TRBD2	TRBJ2-2	TGTGCCAGCAGCCCCCTAGCGGGAGAAGTGACCGGGGAGCTGTTTTTT	CASSPLAGEVTGELFF
TRBV6-1	.	TRBD1	TRBJ1-4	TGTGCCAGCACTTCCGGGACAGGTGCCGAAAAACTGTTTTTT	CASTSGTGAEKLFF
TRBV19	.	TRBD1	TRBJ1-5	TGTGCCAGTAGTATAGATAGCCTGGGGACAGGGCTACAGCCCCAGCATTTT	CASSIDSLGTGLQPQHF
TRBV5-6	.	.	TRBJ2-1	TGTGCCAGCAGCTTGGGCGGACGCTCCTACAATGAGCAGTTCTTC	CASSLGGRSYNEQFF
TRBV5-1	.	TRBD1	TRBJ1-1	TGCGCCAGCAGCTTATCCCAGGGGGGGGACACTGAAGCTTTCTTT	CASSLSQGGDTEAFF
TRBV4-3	.	.	TRBJ1-2	TGCGCCAGCAGCCAAGATCCAAGGGCTAACTATGGCTACACCTTC	CASSQDPRANYGYTF
TRBV13	.	TRBD1	TRBJ1-3	TGTGCCAGCAGCTTAGGGGGACAGACTGGAAACACCATATATTTT	CASSLGGQTGNTIYF
TRBV6-5	.	.	TRBJ2-2	TGTGCCAGCAGTTACTCGAAGTCCGGGGAGCTGTTTTTT	CASSYSKSGELFF
TRBV9	.	.	TRBJ1-2	TGTGCCAGCAGCGTAGATGTGGGGGTCCGCGGCTACACCTTC	CASSVDVGVRGYTF
TRBV19	.	.	TRBJ1-1	TGTGCCAGTAGTGAGACAGAACTCAACGCTTTCTTT	CASSETELNAFF
TRBV5-1	.	.	TRBJ1-2	TGCGCCAGCAGCTTGGAACAGCGAAATGGCTACACCTTC	CASSLEQRNGYTF
TRBV18	.	.	TRBJ2-5	TGTGCCAGCTCCGAGAGACTGACTCAAGAGACCCAGTACTTC	CASSERLTQETQYF
TRBV19	.	.	TRBJ1-2	TGTGCCACCTCACCCCTGGAGAGGGGATGGTCTGGCTACACCTTC	CATSPLERGWSGYTF
TRBV19	.	.	TRBJ1-2	TGTGCCAGTAGGGGGCCAAACTATGGCTACACCTTC	CASRGPNYGYTF
TRBV27	few	.	TRBJ1-2	TGTGCCAGCAGTTTGGGGGTGTATGGGAACGGAAGGGGCGATGGCTACACCTTC	CASSLGVYGNGRGDGYTF
TRBV7-8	once	.	TRBJ2-2	TGTGCCAGCAGCGCGTTTAGCTTCCCCGGGGAGCTGTTTTTT	CASSAFSFPGELFF
TRBV7-2	.	.	TRBJ1-3	TGTGCCAGCAGCTTAGTGGGGGGGGAGGGAAACACCATATATTTT	CASSLVGGEGNTIYF
TRBV27	.	.	TRBJ1-2	TGTGCCAGCAGCCCCCGGGGACAAGAGGGCTACACCTTC	CASSPRGQEGYTF